This T cell receptor (beta chain) was identified in a study of response to subunit inactivated influenza vaccine. After removal of 3 bases from V and 4 bases from J, the junction contained 6 bases not matched to a gene. There are 14 residues in the CDR3. CDR1 is DFQATT and CDR2 is SNEGSKA in the germline V gene (reference sequence). This clonotype was detected a few times. Its specificity is not known. TCRdb independently ran MiXCR on the RT-PCR reads; one entry per CDR3 protein. The sample carries over 150,000 distinct CDR3 sequences, around a tenth recorded once. Points from the study as a whole: The authors suggested that few new T cells are recruited per seasonal influenza vaccination.

Sequencing used CD8+ T cells sorted from PBMCs, obtained around 25 months after vaccination. The sequence derives from a man aged 45 to 75 who received an inactivated influenza vaccine. This chain connects TRBV20-1 to TRBJ2-1; 7 bases match TRBD1. CDR3 nucleotide sequence: TGCAGTGCTAGGATGACAGGGCGATACAATGAGCAGTTCTTC. This codes for CSARMTGRYNEQFF.